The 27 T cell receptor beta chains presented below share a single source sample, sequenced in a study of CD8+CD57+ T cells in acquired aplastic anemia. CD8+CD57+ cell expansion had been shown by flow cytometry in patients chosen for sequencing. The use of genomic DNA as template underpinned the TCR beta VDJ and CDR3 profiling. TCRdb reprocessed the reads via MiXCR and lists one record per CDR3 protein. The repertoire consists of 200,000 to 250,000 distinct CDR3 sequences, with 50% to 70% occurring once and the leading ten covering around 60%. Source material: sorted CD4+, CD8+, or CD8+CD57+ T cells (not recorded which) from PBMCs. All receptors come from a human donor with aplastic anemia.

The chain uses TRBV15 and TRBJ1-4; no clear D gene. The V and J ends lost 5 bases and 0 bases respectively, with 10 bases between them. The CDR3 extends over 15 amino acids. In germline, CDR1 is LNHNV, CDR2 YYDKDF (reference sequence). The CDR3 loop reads CATSSSGATNEKLFF. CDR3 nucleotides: TGTGCCACCAGCTCCTCCGGTGCAACTAATGAAAAACTGTTTTTT.

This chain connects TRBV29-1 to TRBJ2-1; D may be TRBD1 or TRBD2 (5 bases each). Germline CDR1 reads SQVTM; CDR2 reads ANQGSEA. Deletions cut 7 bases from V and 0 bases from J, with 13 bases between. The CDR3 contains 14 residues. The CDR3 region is CSGRDGSSYNEQFF. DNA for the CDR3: TGCAGCGGTCGGGACGGTAGCTCCTACAATGAGCAGTTCTTC.

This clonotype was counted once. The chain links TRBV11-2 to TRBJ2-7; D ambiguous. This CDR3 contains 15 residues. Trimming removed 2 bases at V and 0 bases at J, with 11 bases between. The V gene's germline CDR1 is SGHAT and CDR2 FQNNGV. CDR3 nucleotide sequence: TGTGCCAGCAGCTTAACATTAGGCAACTCCTACGAGCAGTACTTC. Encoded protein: CASSLTLGNSYEQYF.

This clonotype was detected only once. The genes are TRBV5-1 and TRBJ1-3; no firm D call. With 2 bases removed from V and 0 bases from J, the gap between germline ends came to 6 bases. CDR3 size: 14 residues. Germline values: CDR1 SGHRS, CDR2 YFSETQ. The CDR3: CASSFGSSGNTIYF. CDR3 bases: TGCGCCAGCAGCTTCGGGAGCTCTGGAAACACCATATATTTT.

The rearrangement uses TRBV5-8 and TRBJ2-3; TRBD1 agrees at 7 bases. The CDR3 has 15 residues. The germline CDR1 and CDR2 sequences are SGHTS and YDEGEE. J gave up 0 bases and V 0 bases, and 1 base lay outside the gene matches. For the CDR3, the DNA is TGTGCCAGCAGCTTGGAGGGGGCGAGCACAGATACGCAGTATTTT. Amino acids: CASSLEGASTDTQYF.

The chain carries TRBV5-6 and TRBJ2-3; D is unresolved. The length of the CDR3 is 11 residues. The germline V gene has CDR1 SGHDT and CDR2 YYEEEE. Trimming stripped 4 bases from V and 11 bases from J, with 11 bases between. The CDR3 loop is CASSLIGVQYF. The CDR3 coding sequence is TGTGCCAGCAGCCTTATTGGGGTGCAGTATTTT.

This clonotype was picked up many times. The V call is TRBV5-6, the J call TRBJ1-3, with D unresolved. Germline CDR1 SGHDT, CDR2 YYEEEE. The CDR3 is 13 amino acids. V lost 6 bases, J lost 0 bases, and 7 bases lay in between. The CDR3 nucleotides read TGTGCCAGCACCCCGAACTCTGGAAACACCATATATTTT. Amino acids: CASTPNSGNTIYF. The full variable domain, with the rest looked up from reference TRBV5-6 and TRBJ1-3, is DAGVTQSPTHLIKTRGQQVTLRCSPKSGHDTVSWYQQALGQGPQFIFQYYEEEERQRGNFPDRFSGHQFPNYSSELNVNALLLGDSALYLCASTPNSGNTIYFGEGSWLTVV.

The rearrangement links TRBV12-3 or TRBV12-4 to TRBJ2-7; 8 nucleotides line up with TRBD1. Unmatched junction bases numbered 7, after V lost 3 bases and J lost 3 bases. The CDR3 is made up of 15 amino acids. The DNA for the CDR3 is TGTGCCAGCAGTTTCGCGGACAGGGTAGTCTACGAGCAGTACTTC. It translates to CASSFADRVVYEQYF.

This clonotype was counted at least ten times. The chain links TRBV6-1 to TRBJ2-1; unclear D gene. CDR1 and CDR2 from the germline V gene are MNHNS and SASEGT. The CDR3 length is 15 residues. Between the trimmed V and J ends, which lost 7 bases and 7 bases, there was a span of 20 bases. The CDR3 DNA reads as TGTGCCAGCAAGGGTAGGCATGGCACCCCAAATGAGCAGTTCTTC. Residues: CASKGRHGTPNEQFF.

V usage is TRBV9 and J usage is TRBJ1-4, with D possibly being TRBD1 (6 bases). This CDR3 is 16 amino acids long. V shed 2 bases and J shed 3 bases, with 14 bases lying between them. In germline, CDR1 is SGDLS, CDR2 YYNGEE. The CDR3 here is CASSVERGVANEKLFF. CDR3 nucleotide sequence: TGTGCCAGCAGCGTCGAAAGGGGGGTAGCTAATGAAAAACTGTTTTTT.

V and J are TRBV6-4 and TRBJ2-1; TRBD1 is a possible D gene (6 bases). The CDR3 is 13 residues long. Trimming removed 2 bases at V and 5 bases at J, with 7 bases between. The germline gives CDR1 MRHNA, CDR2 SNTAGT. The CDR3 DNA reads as TGTGCCAGCAGTGACCGGGACAACAATGAGCAGTTCTTC. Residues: CASSDRDNNEQFF.

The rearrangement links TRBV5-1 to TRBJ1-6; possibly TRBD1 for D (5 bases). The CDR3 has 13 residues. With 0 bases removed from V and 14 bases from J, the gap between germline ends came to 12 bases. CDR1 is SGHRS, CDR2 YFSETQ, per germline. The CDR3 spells CASSLEVQDTLHF. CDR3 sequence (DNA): TGCGCCAGCAGCTTGGAAGTACAGGACACCCTCCACTTT.

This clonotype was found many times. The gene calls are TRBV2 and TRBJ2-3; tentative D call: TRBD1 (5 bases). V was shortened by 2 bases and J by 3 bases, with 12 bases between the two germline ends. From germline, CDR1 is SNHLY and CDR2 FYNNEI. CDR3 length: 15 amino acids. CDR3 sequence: CASSELGQWTDTQYF. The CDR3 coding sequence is TGTGCCAGCAGTGAACTGGGGCAATGGACAGATACGCAGTATTTT.

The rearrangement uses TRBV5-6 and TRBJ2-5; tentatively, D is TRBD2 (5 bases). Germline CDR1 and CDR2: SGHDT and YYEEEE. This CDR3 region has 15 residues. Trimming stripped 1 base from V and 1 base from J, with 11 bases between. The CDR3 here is CASSLKFTSQETQYF. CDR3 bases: TGTGCCAGCAGCTTGAAATTCACTAGCCAAGAGACCCAGTACTTC.

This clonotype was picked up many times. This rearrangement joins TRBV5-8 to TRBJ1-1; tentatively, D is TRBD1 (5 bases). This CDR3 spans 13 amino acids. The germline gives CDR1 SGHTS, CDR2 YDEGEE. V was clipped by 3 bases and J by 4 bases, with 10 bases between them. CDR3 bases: TGTGCCAGCAGCTCGGGGGAAGGCACTGAAGCTTTCTTT. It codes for CASSSGEGTEAFF. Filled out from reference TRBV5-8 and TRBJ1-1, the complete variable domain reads EAGVTQSPTHLIKTRGQQATLRCSPISGHTSVYWYQQALGLGLQFLLWYDEGEERNRGNFPPRFSGRQFPNYSSELNVNALELEDSALYLCASSSGEGTEAFFGQGTRLTVV.

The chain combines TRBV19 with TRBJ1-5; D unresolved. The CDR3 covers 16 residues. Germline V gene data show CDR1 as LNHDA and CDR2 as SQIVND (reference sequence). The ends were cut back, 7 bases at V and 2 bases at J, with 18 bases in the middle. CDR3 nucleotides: TGTGCCAGTACACAGCGGACTCTTGGTGGCAATCAGCCCCAGCATTTT. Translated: CASTQRTLGGNQPQHF. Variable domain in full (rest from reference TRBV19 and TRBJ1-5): DGGITQSPKYLFRKEGQNVTLSCEQNLNHDAMYWYRQDPGQGLRLIYYSQIVNDFQKGDIAEGYSVSREKKESFPLTVTSAQKNPTAFYLCASTQRTLGGNQPQHFGDGTRLSIL.

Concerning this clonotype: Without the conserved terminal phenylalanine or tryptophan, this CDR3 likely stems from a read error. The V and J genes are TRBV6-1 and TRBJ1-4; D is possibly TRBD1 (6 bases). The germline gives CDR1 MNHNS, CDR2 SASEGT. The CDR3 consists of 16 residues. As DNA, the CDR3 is TGTGCCAGCGGTGAGATAACAGGGTTGCTGAATGAAAAACTGTTTTCT. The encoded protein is CASGEITGLLNEKLFS.

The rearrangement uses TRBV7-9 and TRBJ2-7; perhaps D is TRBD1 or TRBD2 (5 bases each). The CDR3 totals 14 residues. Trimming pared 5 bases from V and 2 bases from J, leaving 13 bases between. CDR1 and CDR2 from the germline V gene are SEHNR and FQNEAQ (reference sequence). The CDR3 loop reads CASSARDPAYEQYF. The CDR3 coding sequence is TGTGCCAGCAGCGCCCGGGACCCTGCCTACGAGCAGTACTTC.

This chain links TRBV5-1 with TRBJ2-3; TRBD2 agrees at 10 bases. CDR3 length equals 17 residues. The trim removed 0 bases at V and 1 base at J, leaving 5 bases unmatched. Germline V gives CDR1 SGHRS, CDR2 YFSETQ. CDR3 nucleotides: TGCGCCAGCAGCTTGGAAGGTAGCGGGGGGCGCACAGATACGCAGTATTTT. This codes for CASSLEGSGGRTDTQYF.

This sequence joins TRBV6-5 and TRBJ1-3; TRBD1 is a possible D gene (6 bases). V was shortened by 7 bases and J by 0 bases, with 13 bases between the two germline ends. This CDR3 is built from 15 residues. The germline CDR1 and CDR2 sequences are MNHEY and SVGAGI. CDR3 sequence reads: CASIRTGLSGNTIYF. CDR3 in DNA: TGTGCCAGCATAAGAACAGGGCTCTCTGGAAACACCATATATTTT.

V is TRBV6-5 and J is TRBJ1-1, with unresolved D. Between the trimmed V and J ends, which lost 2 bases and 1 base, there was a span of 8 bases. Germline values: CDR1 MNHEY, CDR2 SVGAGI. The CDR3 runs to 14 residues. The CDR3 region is CASSYPGGNTEAFF. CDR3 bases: TGTGCCAGCAGTTACCCGGGAGGGAACACTGAAGCTTTCTTT.

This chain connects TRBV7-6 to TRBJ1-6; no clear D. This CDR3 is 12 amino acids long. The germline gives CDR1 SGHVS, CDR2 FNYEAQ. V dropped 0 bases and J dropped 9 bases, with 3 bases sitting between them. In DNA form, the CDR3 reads TGTGCCAGCAGCTTAGCGGGTTCACCCCTCCACTTT. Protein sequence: CASSLAGSPLHF. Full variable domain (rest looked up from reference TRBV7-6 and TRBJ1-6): GAGVSQSPRYKVTKRGQDVALRCDPISGHVSLYWYRQALGQGPEFLTYFNYEAQQDKSGLPNDRFSAERPEGSISTLTIQRTEQRDSAMYRCASSLAGSPLHFGNGTRLTVT.

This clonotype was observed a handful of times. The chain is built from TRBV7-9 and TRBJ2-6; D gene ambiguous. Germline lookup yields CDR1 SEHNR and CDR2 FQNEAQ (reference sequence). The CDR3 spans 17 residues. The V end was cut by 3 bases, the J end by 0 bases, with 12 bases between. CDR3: CASSLGSSLSGANVLTF. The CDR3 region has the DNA TGTGCCAGCAGCTTGGGCTCTTCCCTCTCTGGGGCCAACGTCCTGACTTTC.

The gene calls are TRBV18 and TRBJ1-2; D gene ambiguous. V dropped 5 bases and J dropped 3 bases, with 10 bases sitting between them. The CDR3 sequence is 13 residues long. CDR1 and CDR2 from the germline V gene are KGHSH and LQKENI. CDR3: CASSGQADYGYTF. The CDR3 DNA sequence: TGTGCCAGCTCAGGTCAAGCCGACTATGGCTACACCTTC. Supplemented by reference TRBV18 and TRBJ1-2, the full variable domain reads NAGVMQNPRHLVRRRGQEARLRCSPMKGHSHVYWYRQLPEEGLKFMVYLQKENIIDESGMPKERFSAEFPKEGPSILRIQQVVRGDSAAYFCASSGQADYGYTFGSGTRLTVV.

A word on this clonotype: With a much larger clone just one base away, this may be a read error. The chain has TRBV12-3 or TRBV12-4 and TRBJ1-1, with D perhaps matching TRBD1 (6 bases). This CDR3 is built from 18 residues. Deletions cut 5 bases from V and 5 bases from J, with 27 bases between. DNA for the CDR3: TGTGCCAGCAGTCCACCGGCAGGCCAGGGGAGATCGTGGACTGAAGCTTTCTTT. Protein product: CASSPPAGQGRSWTEAFF.

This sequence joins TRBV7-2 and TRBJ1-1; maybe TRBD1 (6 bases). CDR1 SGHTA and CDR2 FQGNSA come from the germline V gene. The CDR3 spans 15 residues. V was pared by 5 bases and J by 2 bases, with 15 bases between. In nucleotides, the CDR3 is TGTGCCAGCAGCATGACGCAGGGGCCTAACACTGAAGCTTTCTTT. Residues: CASSMTQGPNTEAFF.

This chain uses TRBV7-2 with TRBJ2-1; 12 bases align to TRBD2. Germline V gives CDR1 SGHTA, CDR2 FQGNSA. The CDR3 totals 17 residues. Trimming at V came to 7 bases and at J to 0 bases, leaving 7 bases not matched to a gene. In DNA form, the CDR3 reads TGTGCCAGCAACCCGCGACTAGCGGGAGTCTCCTACAATGAGCAGTTCTTC. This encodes CASNPRLAGVSYNEQFF.